These 11 T cell receptor beta chains share one sample of origin, sequenced in a study of cytomegalovirus exposure and HLA in healthy donors. The study ran its PCR with 60 Vbeta and 13 Jbeta primers. Sequenced by immunoSEQ multiplex PCR; TCRdb stores in-frame clones only, minus some. The data hold under 150,000 clones, with roughly three quarters observed a single time. The specimen was PBMCs. The receptors were sampled from a woman between 18 and 29 years old in good health and CMV-seronegative.

This clone appeared once. The rearrangement uses TRBV5-4 and TRBJ1-2, with 7 bases fitting TRBD1. The germline V gene has CDR1 SGHNT and CDR2 YYREEE (reference sequence). V trimming: 3 bases; J trimming: 8 bases; junction bases outside the gene matches: 13. The CDR3 has 15 amino acids. The CDR3 loop reads CASSSGTEPLRGYTF. The CDR3, as DNA: TGTGCCAGCAGCTCCGGGACAGAGCCTTTGAGGGGCTACACCTTC.

The CDR3 spells CASSFPGFGYTF. The DNA for the CDR3 is TGTGCCAGCAGTTTCCCAGGGTTTGGCTACACCTTC. The V call is TRBV27, the J call TRBJ1-2; TRBD1 might be the D (5 bases). The V gene lost 3 bases and the J gene lost 7 bases, with 9 bases spanning the gap. The CDR3 contains 12 residues. Germline assignment: CDR1 MNHEY and CDR2 SMNVEV (reference sequence).

CDR3 sequence reads: CASSLAGVNTEAFF. CDR3 coding DNA: TGTGCCAGCAGCTTAGCCGGGGTGAACACTGAAGCTTTCTTT. V usage is TRBV11-2 and J usage is TRBJ1-1, with D uncertain. This CDR3 is 14 amino acids long. The germline V and J ends were trimmed by 1 base and 0 bases, with 6 bases remaining between them. The germline V gene has CDR1 SGHAT and CDR2 FQNNGV.

This clone has only a few counts. V gene TRBV29-1 combines with J gene TRBJ2-3; D may be TRBD2 (6 bases). The CDR3 length is 13 residues. Trimming removed 4 bases from V and 6 bases from J, with 14 bases in between. Germline loops: CDR1 SQVTM, CDR2 ANQGSEA. This chain's CDR3 is CSVGGVLVDTQYF. The CDR3 nucleotides are TGCAGCGTTGGCGGGGTTTTGGTGGATACGCAGTATTTT.

The rearrangement joins TRBV19 to TRBJ2-7, with D maybe TRBD1 (5 bases). Germline CDR1 reads LNHDA; CDR2 reads SQIVND (reference sequence). The CDR3 has 13 residues. Trimming cost V 4 bases and J 2 bases, with 9 bases left between them. CDR3 region: CASSKGRTYEQYF. CDR3 DNA sequence: TGTGCCAGTAGTAAGGGGCGAACCTACGAGCAGTACTTC.

The chain recombines TRBV27 with TRBJ2-2, with D possibly TRBD1 on 6 matching bases. Trimming left V 7 bases short and J 2 bases short, with 11 bases between. Germline CDR1 reads MNHEY; CDR2 reads SMNVEV (reference sequence). The CDR3 sequence is 14 residues long. CDR3 protein: CASTGHINTGELFF. DNA of the CDR3: TGTGCCAGCACGGGACACATAAACACCGGGGAGCTGTTTTTT.

V is TRBV13 and J is TRBJ2-7; no definite D call. CDR1 is PRHDT, CDR2 FYEKMQ, per germline (reference sequence). The V and J ends lost 1 base and 5 bases respectively, with 3 bases between them. The CDR3 has 11 residues. CDR3 bases: TGTGCCAGCAGCTTAGACAACGAGCAGTACTTC. Translating gives CASSLDNEQYF. Looking up the rest from reference TRBV13 and TRBJ2-7 gives the full variable domain: AAGVIQSPRHLIKEKRETATLKCYPIPRHDTVYWYQQGPGQDPQFLISFYEKMQSDKGSIPDRFSAQQFSDYHSELNMSSLELGDSALYFCASSLDNEQYFGPGTRLTVT.

The gene calls are TRBV15 and TRBJ2-1; 7 nucleotides line up with TRBD2. The CDR3 has 16 amino acids. CDR1 and CDR2 (germline): LNHNV, YYDKDF (reference sequence). V lost 3 bases and J lost 8; bases outside the gene matches: 13. This CDR3 is CATSRDRGGSRYEQFF. DNA for the CDR3: TGTGCCACCAGCAGGGACCGGGGCGGGAGTAGGTATGAGCAGTTCTTC.

The genes are TRBV5-6 and TRBJ2-1; TRBD2 might be the D (6 bases). The CDR3 is made up of 13 amino acids. Deletions cut 3 bases from V and 4 bases from J, with 8 bases between. Germline values: CDR1 SGHDT, CDR2 YYEEEE. The CDR3 sequence: CASSSGLYNEQFF. The DNA of the CDR3 is TGTGCCAGCAGCTCGGGACTTTACAATGAGCAGTTCTTC.

A single count supports this clone. The V gene is TRBV7-2, the J gene TRBJ2-2; D remains unclear. V was cut by 4 bases and J by 3 bases, with 9 bases left in between. Germline assignment: CDR1 SGHTA and CDR2 FQGNSA. This CDR3 comprises 14 residues. CDR3 sequence (DNA): TGTGCCAGCAGCTCCCGAGAAGACACCGGGGAGCTGTTTTTT. Residues: CASSSREDTGELFF.

The chain joins TRBV4-2 to TRBJ2-1, with TRBD2 matching over 7 bases. Trimming took 0 bases from V and 4 from J; bases not matched to a gene: 9. Germline V lookup: CDR1 LGHNA, CDR2 YNFKEQ. The CDR3 loop spans 17 amino acids. Here the CDR3 DNA reads TGTGCCAGCAGCCAAGATAGAGGCGGGGGATCGTACAATGAGCAGTTCTTC. The encoded protein is CASSQDRGGGSYNEQFF.